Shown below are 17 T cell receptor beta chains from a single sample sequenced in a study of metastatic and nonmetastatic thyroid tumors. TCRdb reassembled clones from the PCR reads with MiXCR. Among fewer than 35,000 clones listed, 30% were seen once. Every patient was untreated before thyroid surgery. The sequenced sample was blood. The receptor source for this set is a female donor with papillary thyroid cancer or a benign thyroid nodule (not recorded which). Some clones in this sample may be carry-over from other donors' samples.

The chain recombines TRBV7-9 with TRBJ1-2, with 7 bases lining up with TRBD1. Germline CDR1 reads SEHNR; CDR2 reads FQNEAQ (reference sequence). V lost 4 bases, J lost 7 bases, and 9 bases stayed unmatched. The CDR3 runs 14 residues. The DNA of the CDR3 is TGTGCCAGCAGCTCCAACACAGGGGCAGGTGGCTACACCTTC. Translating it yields CASSSNTGAGGYTF. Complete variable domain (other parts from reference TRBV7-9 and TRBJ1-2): DTGVSQNPRHKITKRGQNVTFRCDPISEHNRLYWYRQTLGQGPEFLTYFQNEAQLEKSRLLSDRFSAERPKGSFSTLEIQRTEQGDSAMYLCASSSNTGAGGYTFGSGTRLTVV.

This chain's CDR3 is CSAKYSFDQYF. The DNA for the CDR3 is TGCAGTGCCAAGTACTCATTCGACCAGTACTTC. The J gene is TRBJ2-5, the V gene TRBV20-1, with D hard to call. Looked up from germline, CDR1 is DFQATT and CDR2 is SNEGSKA (reference sequence). The CDR3 covers 11 residues. V gave up 6 bases and J gave up 10 bases, with 15 bases separating them.

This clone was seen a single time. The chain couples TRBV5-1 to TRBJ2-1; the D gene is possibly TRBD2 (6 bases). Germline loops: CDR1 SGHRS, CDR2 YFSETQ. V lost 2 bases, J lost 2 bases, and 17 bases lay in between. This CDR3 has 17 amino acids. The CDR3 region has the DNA TGCGCCAGCAGCTTCCAATTTTCCGGGGGACCCTACAATGAGCAGTTCTTC. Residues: CASSFQFSGGPYNEQFF.

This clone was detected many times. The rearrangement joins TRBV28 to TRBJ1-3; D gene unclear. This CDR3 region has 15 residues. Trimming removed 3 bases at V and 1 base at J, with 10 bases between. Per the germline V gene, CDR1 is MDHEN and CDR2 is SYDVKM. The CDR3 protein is CASSFDATSGNTIYF. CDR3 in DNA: TGTGCCAGCAGTTTTGACGCAACGTCTGGAAACACCATATATTTT.

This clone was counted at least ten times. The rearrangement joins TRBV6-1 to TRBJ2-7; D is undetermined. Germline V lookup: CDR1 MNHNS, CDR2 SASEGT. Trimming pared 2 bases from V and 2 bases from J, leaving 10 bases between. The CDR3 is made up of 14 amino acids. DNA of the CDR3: TGTGCCAGCAGTGAATTGGGCACGACCTACGAGCAGTACTTC. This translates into CASSELGTTYEQYF.

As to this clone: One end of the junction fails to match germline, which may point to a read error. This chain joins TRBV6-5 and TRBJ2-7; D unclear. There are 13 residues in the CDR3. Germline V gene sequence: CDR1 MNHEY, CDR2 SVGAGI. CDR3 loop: CASSLSASYDQYF. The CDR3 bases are TGTGCCAGCAGTCTATCGGCCTCCTACGATCAGTACTTC.

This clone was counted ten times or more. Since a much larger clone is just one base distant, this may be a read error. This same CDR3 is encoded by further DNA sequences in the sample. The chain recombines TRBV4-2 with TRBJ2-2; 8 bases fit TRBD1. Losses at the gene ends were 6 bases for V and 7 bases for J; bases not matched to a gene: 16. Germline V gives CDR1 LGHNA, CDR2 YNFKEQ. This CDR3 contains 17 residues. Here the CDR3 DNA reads TGTGCCAGCAGTTCGTTTCGGGGGCAGGGGGCGAACGGGGAGCTGTTTTTT. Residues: CASSSFRGQGANGELFF.

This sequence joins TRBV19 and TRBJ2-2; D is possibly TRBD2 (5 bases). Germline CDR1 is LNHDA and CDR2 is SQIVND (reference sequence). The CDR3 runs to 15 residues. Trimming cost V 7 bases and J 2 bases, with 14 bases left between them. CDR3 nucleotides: TGTGCCAGTAAAGAGGGAATGTATAACACCGGGGAGCTGTTTTTT. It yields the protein CASKEGMYNTGELFF. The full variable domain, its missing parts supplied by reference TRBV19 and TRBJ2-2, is DGGITQSPKYLFRKEGQNVTLSCEQNLNHDAMYWYRQDPGQGLRLIYYSQIVNDFQKGDIAEGYSVSREKKESFPLTVTSAQKNPTAFYLCASKEGMYNTGELFFGEGSRLTVL.

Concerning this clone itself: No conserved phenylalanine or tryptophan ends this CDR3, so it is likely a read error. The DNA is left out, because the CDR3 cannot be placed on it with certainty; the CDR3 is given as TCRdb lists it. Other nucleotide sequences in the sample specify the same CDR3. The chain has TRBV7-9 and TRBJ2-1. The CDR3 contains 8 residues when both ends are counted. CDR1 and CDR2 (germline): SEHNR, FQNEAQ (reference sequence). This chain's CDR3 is CASSSRSA.

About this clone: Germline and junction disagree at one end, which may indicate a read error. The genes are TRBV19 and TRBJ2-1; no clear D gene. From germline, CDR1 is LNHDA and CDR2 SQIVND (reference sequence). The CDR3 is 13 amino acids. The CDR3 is CASSRGDNNEQCF. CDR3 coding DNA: TGTGCCAGTAGTAGAGGCGACAACAATGAGCAGTGCTTC.

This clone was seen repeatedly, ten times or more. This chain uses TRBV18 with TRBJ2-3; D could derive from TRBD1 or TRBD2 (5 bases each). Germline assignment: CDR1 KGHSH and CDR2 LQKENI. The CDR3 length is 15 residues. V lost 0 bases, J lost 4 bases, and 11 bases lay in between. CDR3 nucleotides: TGTGCCAGCTCACCACCATTCAGAGGGGCAGATACGCAGTATTTT. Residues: CASSPPFRGADTQYF.

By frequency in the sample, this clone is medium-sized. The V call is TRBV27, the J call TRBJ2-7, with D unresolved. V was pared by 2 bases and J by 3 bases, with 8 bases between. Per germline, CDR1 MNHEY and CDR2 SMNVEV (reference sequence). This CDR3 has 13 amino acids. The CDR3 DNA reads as TGTGCCAGCAGTTTAAGGGCTTACTACGAGCAGTACTTC. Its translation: CASSLRAYYEQYF.

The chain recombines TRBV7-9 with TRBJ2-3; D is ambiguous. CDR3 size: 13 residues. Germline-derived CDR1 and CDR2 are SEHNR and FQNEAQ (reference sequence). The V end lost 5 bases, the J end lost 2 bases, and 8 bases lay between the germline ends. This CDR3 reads CASSRQLTDTQYF. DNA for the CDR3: TGTGCCAGCAGCCGTCAACTCACAGATACGCAGTATTTT.

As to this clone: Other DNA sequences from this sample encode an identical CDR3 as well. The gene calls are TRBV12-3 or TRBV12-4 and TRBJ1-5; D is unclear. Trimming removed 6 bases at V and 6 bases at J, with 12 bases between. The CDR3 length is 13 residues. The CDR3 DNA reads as TGTGCCAGCAGCGGTCCAGGTGGTCAGCCCCAGCATTTT. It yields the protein CASSGPGGQPQHF.

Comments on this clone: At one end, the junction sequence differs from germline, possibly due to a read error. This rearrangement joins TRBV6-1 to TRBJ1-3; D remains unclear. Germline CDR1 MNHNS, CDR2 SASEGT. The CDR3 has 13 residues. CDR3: CASRASAGDTIYF. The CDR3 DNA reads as TGTGCCAGCAGGGCATCTGCTGGAGACACCATATATTTT.

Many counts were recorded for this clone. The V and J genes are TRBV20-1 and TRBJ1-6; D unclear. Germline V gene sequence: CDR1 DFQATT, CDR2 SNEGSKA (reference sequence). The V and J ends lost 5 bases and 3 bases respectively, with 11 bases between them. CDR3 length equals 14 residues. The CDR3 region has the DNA TGCAGTGCTGTCGAGGGTGACTATAATTCACCCCTCCACTTT. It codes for CSAVEGDYNSPLHF.

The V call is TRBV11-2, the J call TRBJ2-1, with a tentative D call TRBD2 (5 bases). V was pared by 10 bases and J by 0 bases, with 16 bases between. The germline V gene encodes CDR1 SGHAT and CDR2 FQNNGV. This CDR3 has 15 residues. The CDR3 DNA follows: TGTGCCAACAGACTACATGTTAGCTCCTACAATGAGCAGTTCTTC. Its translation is CANRLHVSSYNEQFF. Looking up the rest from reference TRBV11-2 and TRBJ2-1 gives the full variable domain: EAGVAQSPRYKIIEKRQSVAFWCNPISGHATLYWYQQILGQGPKLLIQFQNNGVVDDSQLPKDRFSAERLKGVDSTLKIQPAKLEDSAVYLCANRLHVSSYNEQFFGPGTRLTVL.